One sample yielded the 15 T cell receptor beta chains listed below, sequenced in a study of blood T cell repertoires in COVID-19. Profiling relied on immunoSEQ multiplex PCR, and the TCRdb table lists in-frame clones only, not all of them. This sample has around 260,000 clones, with approximately 83% found just once. The sequencing sample was made of PBMCs or T cells enriched from blood (not recorded which). The origin of the receptors is a woman aged 30 to 39 who had recovered from COVID-19.

The rearrangement joins TRBV6-5 to TRBJ2-1; D unresolved. The ends were cut back, 9 bases at V and 10 bases at J, with 13 bases in the middle. CDR3 length: 11 residues. Germline V lookup: CDR1 MNHEY, CDR2 SVGAGI. The CDR3 spells CASRKFGEQFF. DNA of the CDR3: TGTGCCAGTCGAAAGTTCGGGGAGCAGTTCTTC.

The rearrangement uses TRBV5-1 and TRBJ1-5, with TRBD1 as a possible D gene (5 bases). The CDR3 loop spans 16 amino acids. The germline V and J ends were trimmed by 4 bases and 2 bases, with 16 bases remaining between them. Germline loops: CDR1 SGHRS, CDR2 YFSETQ. In DNA, the CDR3 is TGCGCCAGCAGCGTAGGGGATCTCAATGGCAATCAGCCCCAGCATTTT. This encodes CASSVGDLNGNQPQHF. Full variable domain (rest looked up from reference TRBV5-1 and TRBJ1-5): KAGVTQTPRYLIKTRGQQVTLSCSPISGHRSVSWYQQTPGQGLQFLFEYFSETQRNKGNFPGRFSGRQFSNSRSEMNVSTLELGDSALYLCASSVGDLNGNQPQHFGDGTRLSIL.

Details on this clone: Different DNA sequences within this sample yield the same CDR3. The CDR3 region is CASSPRNYEQYF. The CDR3 nucleotides are TGTGCCAGCAGTCCGAGAAACTACGAGCAGTACTTC. V and J are TRBV28 and TRBJ2-7; D unclear. V was shortened by 5 bases and J by 3 bases, with 8 bases between the two germline ends. The CDR3 is 12 amino acids. Germline V gives CDR1 MDHEN, CDR2 SYDVKM.

The rearrangement uses TRBV7-2 and TRBJ2-7, with a weak D call TRBD1 (6 bases). Trimming took off 5 bases at V and 0 bases at J, with 11 bases between the two ends. Germline CDR1 SGHTA, CDR2 FQGNSA. The CDR3 contains 14 residues. DNA for the CDR3: TGTGCCAGCAGCGACAGGAGGAGCTCCTACGAGCAGTACTTC. Its translation: CASSDRRSSYEQYF.

This clone was seen a few times. V is TRBV28 and J is TRBJ1-2; the match to TRBD1 covers 9 bases. V lost 4 bases, J lost 6 bases, and 9 bases stayed unmatched. This CDR3 has 15 residues. Per germline, CDR1 MDHEN and CDR2 SYDVKM. The CDR3 is CASSSTPGTGNGYTF. The CDR3 nucleotides read TGTGCCAGCAGTTCAACCCCTGGGACAGGGAATGGCTACACCTTC.

This chain uses TRBV14 with TRBJ1-4; 7 nucleotides match TRBD1. CDR1 SGHDN and CDR2 FVKESK come from the germline V gene. V lost 5 bases and J lost 4; bases outside the gene matches: 7. This CDR3 is built from 15 residues. The CDR3 region has the DNA TGTGCCAGCAGCACTCACAGGGGTAGTAATGAAAAACTGTTTTTT. Amino acid sequence: CASSTHRGSNEKLFF.

This chain links TRBV5-4 with TRBJ2-1; the match to TRBD2 covers 8 bases. The germline CDR1 and CDR2 sequences are SGHNT and YYREEE (reference sequence). CDR3 length: 17 residues. The V segment lost 5 bases and the J segment 1 base; nucleotides outside the gene matches: 11. The CDR3 DNA sequence: TGTGCCAGCAGGTCTATAGGCGGGGGGCCGTCCTACAATGAGCAGTTCTTC. It encodes CASRSIGGGPSYNEQFF.

The V call is TRBV10-2, the J call TRBJ1-2; TRBD1 might be the D (6 bases). Per the germline V gene, CDR1 is WSHSY and CDR2 is SAAADI. The CDR3 covers 12 residues. V gave up 11 bases and J gave up 7 bases, with 17 bases separating them. The CDR3 DNA follows: TGCGCCGCTACTGGGGGCGCGTTTGGCTACACCTTC. Its protein product is CAATGGAFGYTF.

This clone was picked up many times. The CDR3 nucleotides are TGTGCCAGCAGCCTTGGACAGGGGGGTGCTGCCCTCCACTTT. Translated: CASSLGQGGAALHF. The V and J genes are TRBV7-8 and TRBJ1-6; 10 bases are shared with TRBD1. In germline, CDR1 is SGHVS, CDR2 FQNEAQ. The CDR3 contains 14 residues. V trimming: 5 bases; J trimming: 14 bases; junction bases outside the gene matches: 9.

The V gene is TRBV5-6, the J gene TRBJ2-1; 13 bases are shared with TRBD2. The CDR3 covers 15 residues. Germline CDR1 reads SGHDT; CDR2 reads YYEEEE. The V segment lost 1 base and the J segment 7 bases; nucleotides outside the gene matches: 2. CDR3 sequence (DNA): TGTGCCAGCAGCTTGATGACTAGCGGGGGGAATGAGCAGTTCTTC. Its protein product is CASSLMTSGGNEQFF. Filled out from reference TRBV5-6 and TRBJ2-1, the complete variable domain reads DAGVTQSPTHLIKTRGQQVTLRCSPKSGHDTVSWYQQALGQGPQFIFQYYEEEERQRGNFPDRFSGHQFPNYSSELNVNALLLGDSALYLCASSLMTSGGNEQFFGPGTRLTVL.

In this sample, this clone turned up a few times. The chain links TRBV7-9 to TRBJ1-1, with D hard to call. V lost 6 bases and J 7 bases, leaving 9 bases between the germline ends. This CDR3 is built from 11 residues. Germline loops: CDR1 SEHNR, CDR2 FQNEAQ (reference sequence). The CDR3: CASSRQDEAFF. In nucleotides, the CDR3 is TGTGCCAGCAGTCGTCAGGATGAAGCTTTCTTT.

The V gene is TRBV27, the J gene TRBJ1-1; 7 nucleotides agree with TRBD1. Germline V gene sequence: CDR1 MNHEY, CDR2 SMNVEV (reference sequence). V gave up 3 bases and J gave up 0 bases; unmatched junction bases: 4. The CDR3 sequence is 15 residues long. CDR3 region: CASSFLDRMNTEAFF. The CDR3 coding sequence is TGTGCCAGCAGTTTTCTGGACAGGATGAACACTGAAGCTTTCTTT.

This clone showed up just once. The J gene is TRBJ1-4, the V gene TRBV19; TRBD1 matches at 10 bases. Germline V CDR1 and CDR2: LNHDA, SQIVND (reference sequence). V gave up 6 bases and J gave up 0 bases; unmatched junction bases: 7. CDR3 size: 17 residues. The DNA for the CDR3 is TGTGCCAGTAGCCCTCGGGGACAGGGGACAACTAATGAAAAACTGTTTTTT. Its translation: CASSPRGQGTTNEKLFF.

The genes are TRBV6-4 and TRBJ2-2; TRBD2 matches 7 bases. The trim removed 0 bases at V and 4 bases at J, leaving 8 bases unmatched. The CDR3 contains 17 residues. Germline V lookup: CDR1 MRHNA, CDR2 SNTAGT. The CDR3 DNA reads TGTGCCAGCAGTGACTCGTCGGGGGGTAGTGTCACCGGGGAGCTGTTTTTT. Protein sequence: CASSDSSGGSVTGELFF.

This chain connects TRBV11-2 to TRBJ2-5; 8 nucleotides match TRBD2. Trimming took 1 base from V and 7 from J; bases not matched to a gene: 5. The germline V gene has CDR1 SGHAT and CDR2 FQNNGV. This CDR3 comprises 14 residues. The CDR3 coding sequence is TGTGCCAGCAGCTTAGTAGGGCTAGCGGGGACCCAGTACTTC. This encodes CASSLVGLAGTQYF.